This record looks at one TCR beta chain sequence and its context. What it binds is unknown. The V gene's germline CDR1 is MNHEY and CDR2 SVGEGT. The CDR3 sequence is 14 residues long. Losses at the gene ends were 10 bases for V and 5 bases for J; bases not matched to a gene: 11. TCRdb redid the calling of the 5' RACE reads with MiXCR, one entry per CDR3 protein. This sample has roughly 620,000 distinct CDR3 sequences; about 20% occur once, and the top ten carry about 11%. The sample comes from a study of T-cell memory formation after mild COVID-19. Findings and limits, study-wide: Clones which contracted sat mainly in CM and EM if CD4+, and in EMRA if CD8+.

Sample: PBMCs or a T cell subset sorted from them (not recorded which). This TCR derives from an adult woman who had mild COVID-19 (a few samples of this study predate the infection). Cell type and time point are not known. The rearrangement uses TRBV6-2 or TRBV6-3 and TRBJ2-5; 9 bases fit TRBD2. The CDR3 DNA follows: TGTGCCACCCGGGTAGCGGGAGATCGGGAGACCCAGTACTTC. As protein: CATRVAGDRETQYF.